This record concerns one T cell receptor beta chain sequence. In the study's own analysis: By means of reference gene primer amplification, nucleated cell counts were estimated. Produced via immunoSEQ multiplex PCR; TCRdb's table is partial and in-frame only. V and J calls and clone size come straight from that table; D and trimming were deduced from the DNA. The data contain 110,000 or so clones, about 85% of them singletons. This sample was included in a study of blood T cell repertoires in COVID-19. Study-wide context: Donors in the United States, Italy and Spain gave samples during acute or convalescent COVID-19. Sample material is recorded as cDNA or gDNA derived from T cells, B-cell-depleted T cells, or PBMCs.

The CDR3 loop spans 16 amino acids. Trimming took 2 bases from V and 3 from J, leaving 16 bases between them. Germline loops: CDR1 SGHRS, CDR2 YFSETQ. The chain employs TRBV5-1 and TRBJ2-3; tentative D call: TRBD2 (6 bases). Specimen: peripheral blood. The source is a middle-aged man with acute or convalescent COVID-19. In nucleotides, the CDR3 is TGCGCCAGCAGCTTCCAGCGGGCCCTAGATACAGATACGCAGTATTTT. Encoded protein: CASSFQRALDTDTQYF.